This is a list of T cell receptor beta chains from one sample in a study of blood T cell repertoires in COVID-19. The data were produced by immunoSEQ multiplex PCR, yet TCRdb's version contains in-frame clones alone and is incomplete. Found here are roughly 250,000 clones, about 85% of them singletons; the top ten hold 0.85% to 1%. Specimen: peripheral blood. These receptors were taken from a human donor with COVID-19, enrolled during active disease. The donor label of this sample is uncertain. Each CDR3 is given without its conserved first and last residue. The D gene is left open where the match is weak.

D: -
V: TRBV20-1
CDR3: SAQAGGYT

D: -
V: TRBV5-1
CDR3: ASSLDPGVSNQPQH

D: -
V: TRBV27
CDR3: ASSLRGGGDNSPLH

D: TRBD1
V: TRBV10-3
CDR3: AISSQGVEGYT

D: TRBD1
V: TRBV7-3
CDR3: ASSLEGGQNYGYT

D: -
V: TRBV18
CDR3: ASSPAGNEKLF

D: -
V: TRBV19
CDR3: ASSIRGEKLF

D: TRBD2
V: TRBV20-1
CDR3: SASLRGFTSGVYNEQF

D: -
V: TRBV3-1/TRBV3-2
CDR3: ASSSAELSPLH

D: TRBD2
V: TRBV28
CDR3: ASETSGSYNEQF

D: -
V: TRBV7-2
CDR3: ASSLALGAANEQF

D: TRBD1
V: TRBV19
CDR3: ASRTGGDVTEAF

D: -
V: TRBV5-1
CDR3: ASSLETQGGEKLF

D: -
V: TRBV15
CDR3: ATSRLGAYNEQF

D: TRBD1
V: TRBV5-1
CDR3: ASSSVGAGQGIYNEQF

D: TRBD1
V: TRBV19
CDR3: ASSRQGDTEAF

D: -
V: TRBV2
CDR3: ASSFRDTISYEQY

D: -
V: TRBV27
CDR3: ASSPYFNQPQH

D: -
V: TRBV29-1
CDR3: SVDQGGHEQY

D: -
V: TRBV6-5
CDR3: ASSFPGYGYT

D: -
V: TRBV30
CDR3: AWSVLRATNYGYT

D: TRBD1
V: TRBV28
CDR3: ASGTGGENGTPLH

D: -
V: TRBV3-1/TRBV3-2
CDR3: ASSHGTGTEAF

D: TRBD2
V: TRBV7-9
CDR3: ASSLAADSGVETQY

D: TRBD1
V: TRBV27
CDR3: ASRTGGGGYT

D: -
V: TRBV4-1
CDR3: ASSQEPGELRGYT

D: -
V: TRBV28
CDR3: ASSSQSGFGTNEKLF

D: -
V: TRBV28
CDR3: ASSLLEGELF

D: -
V: TRBV28
CDR3: ASSVLAPSSYNEQF

D: -
V: TRBV28
CDR3: ASSARGTANTEAF

D: TRBD1
V: TRBV29-1
CDR3: SVGSGQAAQPQH

D: TRBD2
V: TRBV9
CDR3: ASSVGILSGREETQY

D: TRBD1
V: TRBV15
CDR3: ATSRDDRDRGGEQY

D: TRBD1
V: TRBV28
CDR3: AISSGQGSYGYT

D: -
V: TRBV28
CDR3: ASSLWMQSNSPLH

D: TRBD2
V: TRBV7-8
CDR3: ASSFISGTNTGELF

D: TRBD1
V: TRBV25-1
CDR3: ASLTGTGIRELF

D: -
V: TRBV28
CDR3: ASCVSNQPQH

D: -
V: TRBV30
CDR3: AWTPGSLKNIQY

D: TRBD1
V: TRBV19
CDR3: ARNRDRPYEQY

D: -
V: TRBV12-3/TRBV12-4
CDR3: ASSLPANYGYT

D: TRBD1
V: TRBV24-1
CDR3: ATSDSPGQFTDTQY